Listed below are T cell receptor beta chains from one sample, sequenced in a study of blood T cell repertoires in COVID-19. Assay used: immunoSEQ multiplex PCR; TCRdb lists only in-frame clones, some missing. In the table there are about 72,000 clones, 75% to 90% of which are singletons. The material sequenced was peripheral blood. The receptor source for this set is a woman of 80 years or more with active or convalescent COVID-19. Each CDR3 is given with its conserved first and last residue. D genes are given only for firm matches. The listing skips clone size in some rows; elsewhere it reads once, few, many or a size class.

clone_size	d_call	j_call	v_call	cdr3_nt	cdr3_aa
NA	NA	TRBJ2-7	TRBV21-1	TGTGCCAGCAGCAAAGCCCGGGGAGGGTCCTACGAGCAGTACTTC	CASSKARGGSYEQYF
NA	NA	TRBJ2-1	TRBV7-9	TGTGCCAGCAGCTTAGCGGGGCTCTCCTACAATGAGCAGTTCTTC	CASSLAGLSYNEQFF
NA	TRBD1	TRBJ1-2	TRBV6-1	TGTGCCAGCAGTGACCAGTTGACAGGGTATGGCTACACCTTC	CASSDQLTGYGYTF
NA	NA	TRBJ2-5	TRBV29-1	TGCAGCGCAATAAACAGGGTGGGTGGAGAGACCCAGTACTTC	CSAINRVGGETQYF
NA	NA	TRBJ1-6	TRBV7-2	TGTGCCAGCAGCTTAGAGTTTAGGGGAGGTAATTCACCCCTCCACTTT	CASSLEFRGGNSPLHF
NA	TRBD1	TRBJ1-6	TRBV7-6	TGTGCCAGCAGCAGGGACAGAGATTCACCCCTCCACTTT	CASSRDRDSPLHF
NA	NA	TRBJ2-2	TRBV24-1	TGTGCCACCAGTGAAACGACCATCTTGGGCGAAACCGGGGAGCTGTTTTTT	CATSETTILGETGELFF
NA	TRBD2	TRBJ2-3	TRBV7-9	TGTGCCAGCAGCCCCAGCGGGGAGGCAGATACGCAGTATTTT	CASSPSGEADTQYF
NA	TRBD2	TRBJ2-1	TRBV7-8	TGTGCCAGCAGCACCGCCGAGCGGGGGACCTACAATGAGCAGTTCTTC	CASSTAERGTYNEQFF
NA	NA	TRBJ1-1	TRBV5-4	TGTGCCAGCAGTCGTAACACTGAAGCTTTCTTT	CASSRNTEAFF
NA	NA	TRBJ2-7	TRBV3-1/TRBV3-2	TGTGCCAGCAGCCGAATGACTAGAGGCTACGAGCAGTACTTC	CASSRMTRGYEQYF
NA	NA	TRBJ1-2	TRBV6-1	TGTGCCAGCAGTCCGGACACTAACTATGGCTACACCTTC	CASSPDTNYGYTF
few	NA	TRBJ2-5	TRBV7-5	TGTGCCAGAAGCAGGGGCCGAGAGACCCAGTACTTC	CARSRGRETQYF
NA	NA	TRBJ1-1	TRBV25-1	TGTGCCAGCAGTGAACAGGGTAAGGACACTGAAGCTTTCTTT	CASSEQGKDTEAFF
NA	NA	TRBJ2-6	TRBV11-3	TGTGCCAGCAGCTTAGATTGGAGCGGTGGGGCCAACGTCCTGACTTTC	CASSLDWSGGANVLTF
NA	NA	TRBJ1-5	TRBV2	TGTGCCAGCTCTGGACAAATAGAAAATCAGCCCCAGCATTTT	CASSGQIENQPQHF
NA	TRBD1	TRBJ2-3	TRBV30	TGTGCCTGGAGTGGCAAGGGGGCGAGAGAAACAGATACGCAGTATTTT	CAWSGKGARETDTQYF
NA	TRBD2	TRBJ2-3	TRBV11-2	TGTGCCAGCAGCGGGCTAGCGGGGGGTCTTTTGGATACGCAGTATTTT	CASSGLAGGLLDTQYF
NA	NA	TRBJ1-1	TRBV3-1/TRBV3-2	TGTGCCAGCAGCCAAGACGGGGGGACATTCGAAGCTTTCTTT	CASSQDGGTFEAFF
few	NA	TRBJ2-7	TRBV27	TGTGCCAGCTGGGACCTAAACAGGGTTCACGAGCAGTACTTC	CASWDLNRVHEQYF
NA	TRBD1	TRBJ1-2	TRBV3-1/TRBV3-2	TGTGCCAGCAGCCCGCCGGGACAGGGATTTAATGGCTACACCTTC	CASSPPGQGFNGYTF
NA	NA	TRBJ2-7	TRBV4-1	TGCGCCAGCAGCCAAACAGGGAAAGCCTACGAGCAGTACTTC	CASSQTGKAYEQYF
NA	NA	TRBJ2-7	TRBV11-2	TGTGCCAGCAGCTTAAGAGGGGACTCTCGGTACTTC	CASSLRGDSRYF
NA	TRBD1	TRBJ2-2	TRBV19	TGTGCCAGTAGGGGACAGTCGAACACCGGGGAGCTGTTTTTT	CASRGQSNTGELFF
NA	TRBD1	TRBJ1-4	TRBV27	TGTGCCAGCACCACGGGACAGGGGGAGGCCTTTGAAAAACTGTTTTTT	CASTTGQGEAFEKLFF
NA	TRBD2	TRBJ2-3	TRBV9	TGTGCCAGCAGCGTAGATCGGACTAGCGGGGACACAGATACGCAGTATTTT	CASSVDRTSGDTDTQYF
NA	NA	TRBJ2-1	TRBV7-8	TGTGCCAGCAGCAGAACCGAAACTGGTTCCTACAATGAGCAGTTCTTC	CASSRTETGSYNEQFF
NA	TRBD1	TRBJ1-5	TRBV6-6	TGTGCCAGCATCCCGACAGGGGGCAATCAGCCCCAGCATTTT	CASIPTGGNQPQHF
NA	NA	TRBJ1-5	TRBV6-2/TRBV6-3	TGTGCCAGCAGTTACTGGGGGGTTGATCAGCCCCAGCATTTT	CASSYWGVDQPQHF
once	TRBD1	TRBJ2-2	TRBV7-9	TGTGCCAGTTGGACAGGGGTAGGCACCGGGGAGCTGTTTTTT	CASWTGVGTGELFF